This T cell receptor (beta chain) was sequenced during a study of cytomegalovirus exposure and HLA in healthy donors. Study observations and caveats: Later genetic work tied a missense DCLRE1C variant to beta-chain V and J trimming.

Amplification used 60 Vbeta primers and 13 Jbeta primers. Repertoires were generated with immunoSEQ multiplex PCR, while TCRdb's copy carries only in-frame clones and drops some. Here the sample spans about 130,000 clones, 80% to 90% being singletons. This clone came up once. Its specificity is unknown. V lost 5 bases and J lost 7; bases outside the gene matches: 2. From germline, CDR1 is DFQATT and CDR2 SNEGSKA (reference sequence). The CDR3 covers 11 residues. All the people who gave samples were healthy bone marrow donors. This receptor was obtained from a man between 50 and 59 years old in good health and CMV-seronegative. Sample: PBMCs. The chain has TRBV20-1 and TRBJ1-2; 9 bases agree with TRBD1. The CDR3 region is CSALQGAGYTF. Written as DNA, the CDR3 is TGCAGTGCTCTACAGGGGGCTGGCTACACCTTC.